The 3 T cell receptor beta chains given below trace back to one sample, sequenced in a study of cytomegalovirus exposure and HLA in healthy donors. The PCR employed 60 Vbeta primers together with 13 Jbeta primers. TCRdb's table, derived via immunoSEQ multiplex PCR, lists solely in-frame clones and lacks some. The table records about 93,000 clones, around 73% of them present only once. Material: PBMCs. These receptors were obtained from a woman aged 40 to 50 in good health and CMV-seronegative.

The CDR3 is CASSESGDYPTDTQYF. DNA of the CDR3: TGCGCCAGCAGTGAGTCTGGGGACTACCCCACAGATACGCAGTATTTT. The chain links TRBV10-1 to TRBJ2-3; TRBD2 matches 7 bases. The CDR3 sequence is 16 residues long. J was trimmed by 2 bases and V by 0 bases; bases with no gene match: 5. The germline V gene has CDR1 WNHNN and CDR2 SYGVQD (reference sequence).

J is TRBJ1-2 and V is TRBV15; D is uncertain. Germline loops: CDR1 LNHNV, CDR2 YYDKDF (reference sequence). The length of the CDR3 is 15 residues. V was shortened by 6 bases and J by 2 bases, with 16 bases between the two germline ends. This CDR3 is CATRPGSPVNYGYTF. In DNA form, the CDR3 reads TGTGCCACCAGACCCGGGTCCCCCGTAAACTATGGCTACACCTTC.

The chain couples TRBV27 to TRBJ2-7; TRBD2 agrees at 10 bases. Looked up from germline, CDR1 is MNHEY and CDR2 is SMNVEV (reference sequence). There are 14 residues in the CDR3. After removal of 8 bases from V and 7 bases from J, the junction contained 11 bases not matched to a gene. CDR3 region: CASRTSGMVGEQYF. DNA for the CDR3: TGTGCCAGCCGAACTAGCGGGATGGTAGGAGAGCAGTACTTC.